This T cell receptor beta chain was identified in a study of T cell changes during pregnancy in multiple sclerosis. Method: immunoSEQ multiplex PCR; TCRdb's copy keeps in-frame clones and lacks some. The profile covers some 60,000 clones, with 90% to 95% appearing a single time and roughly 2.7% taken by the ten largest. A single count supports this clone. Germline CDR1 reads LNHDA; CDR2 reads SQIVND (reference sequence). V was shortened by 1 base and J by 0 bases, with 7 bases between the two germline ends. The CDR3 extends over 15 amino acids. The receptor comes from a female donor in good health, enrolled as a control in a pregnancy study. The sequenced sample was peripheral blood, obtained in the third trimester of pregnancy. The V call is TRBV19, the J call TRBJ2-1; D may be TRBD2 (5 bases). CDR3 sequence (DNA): TGTGCCAGTAGTATAGTAGCGAGCTCCTACAATGAGCAGTTCTTC. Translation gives CASSIVASSYNEQFF.